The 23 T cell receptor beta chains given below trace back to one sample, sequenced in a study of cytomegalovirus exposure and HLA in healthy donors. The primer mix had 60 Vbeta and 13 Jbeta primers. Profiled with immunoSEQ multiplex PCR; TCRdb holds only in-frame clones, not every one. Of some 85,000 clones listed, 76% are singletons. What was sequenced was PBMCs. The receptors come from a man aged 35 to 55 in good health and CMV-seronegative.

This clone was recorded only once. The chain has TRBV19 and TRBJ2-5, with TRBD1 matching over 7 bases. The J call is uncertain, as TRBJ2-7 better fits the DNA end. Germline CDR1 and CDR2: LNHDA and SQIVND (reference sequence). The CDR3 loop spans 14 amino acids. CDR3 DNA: TGTGCCAGCGCAAACAGGGGCAACACTTACGAGCAGTACTTC. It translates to CASANRGNTYEQYF.

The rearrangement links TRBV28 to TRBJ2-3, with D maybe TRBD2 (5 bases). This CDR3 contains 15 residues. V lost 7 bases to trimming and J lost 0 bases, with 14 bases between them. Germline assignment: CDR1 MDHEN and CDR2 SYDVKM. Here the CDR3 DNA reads TGTGCCAGCACCTCCCCGGCTAGCAGCACAGATACGCAGTATTTT. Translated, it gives CASTSPASSTDTQYF.

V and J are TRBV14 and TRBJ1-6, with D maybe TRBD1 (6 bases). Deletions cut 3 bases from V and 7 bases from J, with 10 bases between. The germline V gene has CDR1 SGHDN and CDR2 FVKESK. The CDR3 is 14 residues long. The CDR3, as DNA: TGTGCCAGCAGCCACGGGACATGGAATTCACCCCTCCACTTT. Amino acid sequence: CASSHGTWNSPLHF.

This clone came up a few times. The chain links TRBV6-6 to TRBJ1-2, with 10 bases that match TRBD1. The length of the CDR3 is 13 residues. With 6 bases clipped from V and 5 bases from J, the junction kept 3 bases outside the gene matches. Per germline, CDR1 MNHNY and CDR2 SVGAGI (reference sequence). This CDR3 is CASRGTGEYGYTF. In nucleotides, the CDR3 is TGTGCCAGCAGGGGGACAGGGGAGTATGGCTACACCTTC.

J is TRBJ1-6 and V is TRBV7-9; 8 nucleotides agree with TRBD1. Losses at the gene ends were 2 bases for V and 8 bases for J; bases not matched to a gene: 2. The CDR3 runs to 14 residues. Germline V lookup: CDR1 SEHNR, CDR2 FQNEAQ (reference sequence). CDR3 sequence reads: CASSLTGGHSPLHF. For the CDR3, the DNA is TGTGCCAGCAGCTTAACAGGGGGGCATTCACCCCTCCACTTT. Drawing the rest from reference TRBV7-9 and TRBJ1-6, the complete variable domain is DTGVSQNPRHKITKRGQNVTFRCDPISEHNRLYWYRQTLGQGPEFLTYFQNEAQLEKSRLLSDRFSAERPKGSFSTLEIQRTEQGDSAMYLCASSLTGGHSPLHFGNGTRLTVT.

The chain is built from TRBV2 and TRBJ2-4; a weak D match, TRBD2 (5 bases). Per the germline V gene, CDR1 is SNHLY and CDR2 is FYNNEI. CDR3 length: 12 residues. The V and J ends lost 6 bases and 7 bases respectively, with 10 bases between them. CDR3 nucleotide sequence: TGTGCCAGCAGGCCGGCGGGTAACATTCAGTACTTC. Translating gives CASRPAGNIQYF.

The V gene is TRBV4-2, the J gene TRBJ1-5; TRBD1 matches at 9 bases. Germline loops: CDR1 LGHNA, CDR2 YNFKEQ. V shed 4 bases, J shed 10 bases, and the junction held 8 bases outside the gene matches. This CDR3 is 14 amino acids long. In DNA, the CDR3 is TGTGCCAGCAGCCCACAGGGGGCCGAGCATCCCCAGCATTTT. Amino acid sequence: CASSPQGAEHPQHF.

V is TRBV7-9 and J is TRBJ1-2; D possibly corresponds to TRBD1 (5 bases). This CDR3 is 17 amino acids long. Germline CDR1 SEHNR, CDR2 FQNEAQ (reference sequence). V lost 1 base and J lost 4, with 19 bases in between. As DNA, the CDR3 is TGTGCCAGCAGCTTAGGGGCGTCGAGTGGGGCCCCCTATGGCTACACCTTC. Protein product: CASSLGASSGAPYGYTF.

For the CDR3, the DNA is TGCGCCAGCAGCCAAGATCGTATCGGGGAAGAGACCCAGTACTTC. Its protein product is CASSQDRIGEETQYF. This chain connects TRBV4-3 to TRBJ2-5; TRBD2 is a possible D gene (5 bases). The V and J ends lost 0 bases and 3 bases respectively, with 11 bases between them. This CDR3 comprises 15 residues. Germline CDR1 LGHNA, CDR2 YSLEER.

CDR3 DNA sequence: TGTGCCAGTAGTATCGACGGCTTCGGCGGCACTGAAGCTTTCTTT. It is translated as CASSIDGFGGTEAFF. The chain couples TRBV19 to TRBJ1-1; no clear D. The V end was cut by 3 bases, the J end by 4 bases, with 15 bases between. Germline V gene sequence: CDR1 LNHDA, CDR2 SQIVND (reference sequence). The CDR3 has 15 amino acids.

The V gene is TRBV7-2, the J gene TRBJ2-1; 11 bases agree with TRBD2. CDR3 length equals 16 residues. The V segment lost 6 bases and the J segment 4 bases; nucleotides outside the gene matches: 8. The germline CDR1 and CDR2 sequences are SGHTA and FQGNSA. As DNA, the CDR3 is TGTGCCAGCAGTTCTAGCGGGGGGCTTCTTTACAATGAGCAGTTCTTC. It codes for CASSSSGGLLYNEQFF.

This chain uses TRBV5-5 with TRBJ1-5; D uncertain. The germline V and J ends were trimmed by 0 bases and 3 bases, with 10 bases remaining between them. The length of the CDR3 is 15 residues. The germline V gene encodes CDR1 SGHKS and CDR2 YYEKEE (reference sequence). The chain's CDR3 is CASSLVWGVNQPQHF. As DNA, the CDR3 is TGTGCCAGCAGCTTGGTTTGGGGAGTCAATCAGCCCCAGCATTTT.

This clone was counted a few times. The CDR3: CAITPGLENTGELFF. CDR3 nucleotides: TGTGCCATCACCCCAGGACTAGAGAACACCGGGGAGCTGTTTTTT. The chain carries TRBV10-3 and TRBJ2-2; 7 bases are a match to TRBD2. The germline V gene has CDR1 ENHRY and CDR2 SYGVKD. The CDR3 spans 15 residues. V was clipped by 7 bases and J by 1 base; unmatched bases: 6.

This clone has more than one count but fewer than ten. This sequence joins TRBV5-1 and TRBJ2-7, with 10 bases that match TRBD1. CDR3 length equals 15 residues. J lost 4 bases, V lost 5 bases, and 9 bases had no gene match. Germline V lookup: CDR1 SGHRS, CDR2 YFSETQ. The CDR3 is CASSYGQGERYEQYF. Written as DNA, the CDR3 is TGCGCCAGCAGTTACGGACAGGGGGAACGGTACGAGCAGTACTTC.

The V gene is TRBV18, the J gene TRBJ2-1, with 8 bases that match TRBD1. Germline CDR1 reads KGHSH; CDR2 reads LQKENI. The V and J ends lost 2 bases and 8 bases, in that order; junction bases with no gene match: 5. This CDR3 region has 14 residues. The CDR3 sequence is CASSPGTGSDEQFF. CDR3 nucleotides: TGTGCCAGCTCACCAGGGACAGGTTCGGATGAGCAGTTCTTC.

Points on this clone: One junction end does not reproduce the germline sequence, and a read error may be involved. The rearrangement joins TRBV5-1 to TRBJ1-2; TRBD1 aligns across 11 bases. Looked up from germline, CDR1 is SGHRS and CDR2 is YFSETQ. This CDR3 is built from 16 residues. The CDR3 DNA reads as TGCGCCAGCAGCTTGCTCGGACAGGGGGCGATATTGGGCTACCCCTTC. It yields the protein CASSLLGQGAILGYPF.

The CDR3 here is CASRETGKNQPQHF. CDR3 coding DNA: TGTGCCAGCAGAGAGACAGGGAAGAATCAGCCCCAGCATTTT. J is TRBJ1-5 and V is TRBV25-1; 7 bases agree with TRBD1. The CDR3 is 14 amino acids. V dropped 6 bases and J dropped 4; count of bases not matched to a gene: 6. CDR1 and CDR2 from the germline V gene are MGHDK and SYGVNS.

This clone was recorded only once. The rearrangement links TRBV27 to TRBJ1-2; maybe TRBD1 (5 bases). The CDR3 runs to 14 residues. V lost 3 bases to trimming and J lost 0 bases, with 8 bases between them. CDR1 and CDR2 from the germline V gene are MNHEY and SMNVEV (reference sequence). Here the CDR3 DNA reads TGTGCCAGCAGTTTCTTGGACACTAACTATGGCTACACCTTC. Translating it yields CASSFLDTNYGYTF.

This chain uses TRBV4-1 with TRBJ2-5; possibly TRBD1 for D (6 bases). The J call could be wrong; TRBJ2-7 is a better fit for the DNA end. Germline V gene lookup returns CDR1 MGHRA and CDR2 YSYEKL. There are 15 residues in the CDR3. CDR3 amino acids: CASSHGAGVPHEQYF. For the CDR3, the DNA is TGCGCCAGCAGCCACGGGGCAGGGGTTCCGCACGAGCAGTACTTC.

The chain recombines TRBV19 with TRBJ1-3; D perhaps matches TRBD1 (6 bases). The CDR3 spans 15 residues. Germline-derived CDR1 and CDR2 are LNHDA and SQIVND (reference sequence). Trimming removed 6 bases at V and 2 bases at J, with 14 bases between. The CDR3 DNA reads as TGTGCCAGTAGCTCCAGGGGCCCCCCTGGAAACACCATATATTTT. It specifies CASSSRGPPGNTIYF.

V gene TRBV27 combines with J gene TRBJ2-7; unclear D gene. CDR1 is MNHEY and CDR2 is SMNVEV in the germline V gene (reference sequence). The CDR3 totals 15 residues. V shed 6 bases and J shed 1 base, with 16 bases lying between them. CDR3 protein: CASRVQRGRSYEQYF. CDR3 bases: TGTGCCAGCAGGGTACAACGAGGTAGGTCCTACGAGCAGTACTTC.

CDR3 sequence (DNA): TGTGCCTGGAGTACGGGGGTCCCATACAATGAGCAGTTCTTC. Translation gives CAWSTGVPYNEQFF. This chain uses TRBV30 with TRBJ2-1; D may be TRBD2 (6 bases). Germline CDR1 GTSNPN, CDR2 SVGIG (reference sequence). Trimming pared 2 bases from V and 4 bases from J, leaving 12 bases between. This CDR3 has 14 residues.

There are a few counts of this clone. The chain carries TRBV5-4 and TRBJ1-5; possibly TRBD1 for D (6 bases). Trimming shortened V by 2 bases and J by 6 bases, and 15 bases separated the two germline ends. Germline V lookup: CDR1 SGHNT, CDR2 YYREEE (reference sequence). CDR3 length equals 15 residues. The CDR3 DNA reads TGTGCCAGCAGCTTTGATGGGGGCGGGGGTCAGCCCCAGCATTTT. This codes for CASSFDGGGGQPQHF. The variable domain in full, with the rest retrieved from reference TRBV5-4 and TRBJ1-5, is ETGVTQSPTHLIKTRGQQVTLRCSSQSGHNTVSWYQQALGQGPQFIFQYYREEENGRGNFPPRFSGLQFPNYSSELNVNALELDDSALYLCASSFDGGGGQPQHFGDGTRLSIL.